What follows are 17 T cell receptor beta chains derived from one specimen sequenced in a study of early T cells in non-severe SARS-CoV-2 infection. TCRdb re-derived calls from the 5' RACE reads in MiXCR, one entry per CDR3 protein. The sample has 20,000 or so distinct CDR3 sequences, more than 4.5% seen once. Sequencing used whole blood. Receptors originate from an adult who was a healthcare worker with PCR-confirmed SARS-CoV-2 infection or an uninfected control (not recorded which).

At least ten counts were recorded for this clonotype. The V and J genes are TRBV9 and TRBJ2-3; D is undetermined. Germline V gene lookup returns CDR1 SGDLS and CDR2 YYNGEE. The V end was cut by 1 base, the J end by 4 bases, with 19 bases between. This CDR3 region has 17 residues. The DNA of the CDR3 is TGTGCCAGCAGCGTACACGGGCCCGCGGCTGGTCCAGATACGCAGTATTTT. Residues: CASSVHGPAAGPDTQYF.

This clonotype was seen at least ten times. The rearrangement links TRBV19 to TRBJ1-2; D is undetermined. The germline CDR1 and CDR2 sequences are LNHDA and SQIVND (reference sequence). The CDR3 is 13 amino acids. Trimming cost V 9 bases and J 3 bases, with 14 bases left between them. Here the CDR3 DNA reads TGTGCCAGCTCCTCCCCGCCGGACTATGGCTACACCTTC. Its protein product is CASSSPPDYGYTF.

The rearrangement uses TRBV6-1 and TRBJ2-3; D may be TRBD2 (7 bases). Trimming cost V 3 bases and J 4 bases, with 14 bases left between them. CDR1 and CDR2 from the germline V gene are MNHNS and SASEGT. CDR3 length: 15 amino acids. Written as DNA, the CDR3 is TGTGCCAGCAGTGAGGGGGGGCGAAGTTCAGATACGCAGTATTTT. The encoded protein is CASSEGGRSSDTQYF.

Many counts were recorded for this clonotype. The V call is TRBV7-8, the J call TRBJ1-1; D may be TRBD1 (6 bases). V gave up 4 bases and J gave up 10 bases, with 13 bases separating them. Germline assignment: CDR1 SGHVS and CDR2 FQNEAQ. The CDR3 contains 12 residues. The CDR3 here is CASSSLGGRAFF. The CDR3 nucleotides read TGTGCCAGCAGCTCCCTAGGGGGACGAGCTTTCTTT.

This clonotype was counted at least ten times. The rearrangement uses TRBV13 and TRBJ2-1, with 8 bases that match TRBD1. CDR1 is PRHDT, CDR2 FYEKMQ, per germline (reference sequence). With V trimmed by 5 bases and J by 3 bases, 6 bases remained unmatched. The CDR3 contains 15 residues. CDR3 DNA: TGTGCCAGCAGCAACCGGGACAGGAACTACAATGAGCAGTTCTTC. Translating it yields CASSNRDRNYNEQFF.

In this sample, this clonotype turned up many times. The V call is TRBV11-2, the J call TRBJ2-7; 11 bases map to TRBD2. Germline CDR1 and CDR2: SGHAT and FQNNGV. Trimming removed 5 bases from V and 2 bases from J; junction bases left unmatched: 5. The CDR3 runs 15 residues. The DNA for the CDR3 is TGTGCCAGCAGCCAAACTAGCGGGAGCGCCTACGAGCAGTACTTC. Translation gives CASSQTSGSAYEQYF.

This clonotype has ten or more counts. The chain recombines TRBV6-5 with TRBJ2-2, with no clear D. Between the trimmed V and J ends, which lost 6 bases and 4 bases, there was a span of 12 bases. The CDR3 contains 14 residues. From germline, CDR1 is MNHEY and CDR2 SVGAGI. CDR3 sequence reads: CASSWVIATGELFF. The DNA for the CDR3 is TGTGCCAGCAGCTGGGTGATAGCCACCGGGGAGCTGTTTTTT.

This clonotype was recorded many times. The V gene is TRBV5-3, the J gene TRBJ1-2; D gene ambiguous. TRBV5-3 belongs to the ORF category, with a function that is uncertain. With 1 base removed from V and 7 bases from J, the gap between germline ends came to 11 bases. CDR3 length: 13 residues. Here the CDR3 reads CARSLSNVGGYTF. The CDR3 nucleotides read TGTGCCAGAAGCTTGAGTAACGTGGGTGGCTACACCTTC.

There are many counts of this clonotype. This chain joins TRBV2 and TRBJ2-7; unclear D gene. The V and J ends lost 6 bases and 8 bases respectively, with 11 bases between them. This CDR3 is 11 amino acids long. Germline loops: CDR1 SNHLY, CDR2 FYNNEI. CDR3 sequence: CASSVVAQQYF. CDR3 bases: TGTGCCAGCAGCGTCGTGGCGCAGCAGTACTTC.

This clonotype was counted many times. The CDR3 loop is CASSRGNGNTIYF. The DNA for the CDR3 is TGTGCCAGCAGCCGGGGGAATGGAAACACCATATATTTT. V and J are TRBV14 and TRBJ1-3, with TRBD1 as a possible D gene (5 bases). V lost 4 bases and J lost 3, with 7 bases in between. The CDR3 is 13 residues long. Germline V gene data show CDR1 as SGHDN and CDR2 as FVKESK.

This clonotype was detected many times. The chain links TRBV3-1 to TRBJ1-6; D might be TRBD1 (6 bases). V shed 2 bases and J shed 7 bases, with 9 bases lying between them. The CDR3 is made up of 14 amino acids. Germline CDR1 LGHDT, CDR2 YNNKEL (reference sequence). The DNA of the CDR3 is TGTGCCAGCAGCCAAACAGGGAAGAATTCACCCCTCCACTTT. Translating it yields CASSQTGKNSPLHF.

CDR3 sequence reads: CASSLVAGAGEQYF. The CDR3 DNA reads TGTGCCAGCAGCTTAGTAGCGGGAGCTGGAGAGCAGTACTTC. This chain joins TRBV7-6 and TRBJ2-7, with 9 bases matching TRBD2. There are 14 residues in the CDR3. Germline loops: CDR1 SGHVS, CDR2 FNYEAQ. V was pared by 1 base and J by 7 bases, with 5 bases of the junction left unmatched.

This sequence joins TRBV5-1 and TRBJ2-3; D unresolved. The CDR3 sequence is 13 residues long. Between the trimmed V and J ends, which lost 5 bases and 0 bases, there was a span of 7 bases. In germline, CDR1 is SGHRS, CDR2 YFSETQ. In DNA, the CDR3 is TGCGCCAGCAGAACCGGTAGCACAGATACGCAGTATTTT. Translation gives CASRTGSTDTQYF.

The table lists this clonotype with many counts. The rearrangement joins TRBV29-1 to TRBJ2-7; D is unresolved. V lost 3 bases and J lost 7, with 10 bases in between. Germline CDR1 reads SQVTM; CDR2 reads ANQGSEA. The CDR3 runs to 11 residues. CDR3: CSVDSWGEQYF. CDR3 nucleotide sequence: TGCAGCGTTGACAGTTGGGGTGAGCAGTACTTC.

This clonotype was found many times. The CDR3: CSVERGLGNTIYF. CDR3 coding DNA: TGCAGCGTTGAACGGGGGCTTGGAAACACCATATATTTT. The chain joins TRBV29-1 to TRBJ1-3; tentatively, D is TRBD1 (6 bases). V was trimmed by 2 bases and J by 3 bases, leaving 8 bases between them. Germline V gene data show CDR1 as SQVTM and CDR2 as ANQGSEA. The CDR3 has 13 residues.

There are many counts of this clonotype. The chain uses TRBV7-8 and TRBJ2-5; possibly TRBD1 or TRBD2 for D (6 bases each). Trimming cost V 7 bases and J 1 base, with 16 bases left between them. CDR3 length equals 15 residues. Germline V lookup: CDR1 SGHVS, CDR2 FQNEAQ. The CDR3 here is CASNFGGPTQETQYF. For the CDR3, the DNA is TGTGCCAGCAACTTTGGGGGGCCAACCCAAGAGACCCAGTACTTC.

This clonotype has ten or more counts. J is TRBJ1-6 and V is TRBV7-8; no clear D. The CDR3 loop spans 16 amino acids. Between the trimmed V and J ends, which lost 2 bases and 6 bases, there was a span of 14 bases. Per germline, CDR1 SGHVS and CDR2 FQNEAQ. The chain's CDR3 is CASSLRSRETNSPLHF. CDR3 coding DNA: TGTGCCAGCAGCTTAAGGTCCCGAGAGACTAATTCACCCCTCCACTTT.